This TCR beta chain was sequenced during a study of beta chain features in type 1 diabetes. About the study: Sorted cells examined across all samples numbered 107,917,701.

General study results and limits: At VDJ recombination sites, type 1 diabetes patients had fewer insertions and more deleted nucleotides. Shorter TCRB CDR3s, moderately but significantly so, were found in Type 1 diabetes patients in all four CD4+ subsets.

A remark on this clone: Its target is not known.

Sequencing targeted expressed TCRB transcripts, as all isolated RNA had been reverse transcribed. TCRdb's copy holds only in-frame clones and misses some; the assay was immunoSEQ multiplex PCR. The sample holds around 250,000 clones; over 12% are singletons and the top ten take approximately 0.024%. The CDR3 covers 15 residues. Input material: naive CD4+ T cells from blood. The genes are TRBV21-1 and TRBJ2-7; TRBD1 is taken as the D call from the table, unchecked against the DNA. TRBV21-1 is recorded as a pseudogene. This sequence originates from a woman aged 40 to 50 in good health. The CDR3 protein is CASSPLGDSSYEQYF. The CDR3 bases are TGTGCCAGCAGCCCCTTGGGGGACAGCTCCTACGAGCAGTACTTC.